This T cell receptor beta chain was documented in a study of blood T cell repertoires in COVID-19 (dated by TCRdb to the early 2020s). Broadly, across the study: Collaborator samples came from the United States, Italy and Spain and covered acute and convalescent phases of COVID-19. The prospective study material was composed of cDNA or gDNA derived from T cells, B-cell-depleted T cells, or PBMCs. The repertoires were made available in a free public database intended to serve as a resource for research on the immune response to SARS-CoV-2. The samples were drawn from two sources: the first 160 participants of the ongoing ImmuneRACE study, and approximately 1,300 subjects contributed by 6 global collaborators. The dataset comprised deeply sampled blood TCRbeta repertoires from subjects exposed to, actively infected with, or recovered from COVID-19. The sample metadata nearly always contained a de-identified subject ID, COVID-19 status, age in years and sex. Where available, HLA class I and class II types were obtained from metadata supplied by the sample provider rather than from assay-based typing. Overall study results and their limits: How much clinical and demographic metadata was included differed by source and by participant, and the metadata was provided uncurated.

Deletion took 6 bases off V and 4 bases off J, with a span of 14 bases between the germline ends. CDR1 and CDR2 are read off the germline V gene as SGHRS and YFSETQ. The CDR3 covers 14 residues, taking in both the cysteine and the phenylalanine. Here the CDR3 DNA is all that survives: 42 bases in frame from base 1. Participants in the prospective study were enrolled through a virtual design, were aged roughly 18 to 90 years, and lived in approximately 25 United States geographic areas. To assign participants to cohorts, the prospective study relied on clinical history that participants themselves reported in a screening survey and a study questionnaire. Recovered participants in ImmuneRACE Cohort 3 were defined by two consecutive negative NP/OP PCR tests, clearance by a healthcare professional, or resolution of symptoms. In the prospective study, whole blood, serum and a nasopharyngeal or oropharyngeal swab were collected from each participant by mobile phlebotomists. Prospective study participants could optionally give additional blood draws and questionnaires over an approximately two-month period. Prospective study blood samples were shipped either frozen or at room temperature before DNA extraction.

In the case of this clone: It has no known antigen specificity. No base qualities exist here, and no much larger clone lies one base off it.

TCRbeta CDR3 regions were amplified from genomic DNA by means of the immunoSEQ Assay, a bias-controlled multiplex PCR. As for the original processing: Nucleated cell counts per sample were estimated from amplification of reference gene primers within the assay. To quantify the absolute abundance of each unique TCRbeta CDR3 rearrangement, sequence reads were collapsed and filtered. For each sample, productive Simpson clonality was calculated as the square root of Simpson's diversity index over productive rearrangements. TCRdb holds this immuneACCESS table with in-frame rearrangements only. Some clones are missing; in checked studies, unresolved V genes explain under half, and the rest has no known cause. For V, J and clone size, that table is used; D and trimming come from the DNA. The sample table shows approximately 270,000 clones, and just under 90% are seen once. The top ten clones comprise approximately 2% of the sample.

This chain joins TRBV5-1 to TRBJ1-3; D gene: possibly TRBD1, on 5 matching bases. This TCR derives from a woman in her sixties who had recovered from COVID-19. Input material: PBMCs or T cells enriched from blood (not recorded which). The bases read TGCGCCAGCAAGGGGCCGACCGGAGGAAACACCATATATTTT. Its amino acids are CASKGPTGGNTIYF.